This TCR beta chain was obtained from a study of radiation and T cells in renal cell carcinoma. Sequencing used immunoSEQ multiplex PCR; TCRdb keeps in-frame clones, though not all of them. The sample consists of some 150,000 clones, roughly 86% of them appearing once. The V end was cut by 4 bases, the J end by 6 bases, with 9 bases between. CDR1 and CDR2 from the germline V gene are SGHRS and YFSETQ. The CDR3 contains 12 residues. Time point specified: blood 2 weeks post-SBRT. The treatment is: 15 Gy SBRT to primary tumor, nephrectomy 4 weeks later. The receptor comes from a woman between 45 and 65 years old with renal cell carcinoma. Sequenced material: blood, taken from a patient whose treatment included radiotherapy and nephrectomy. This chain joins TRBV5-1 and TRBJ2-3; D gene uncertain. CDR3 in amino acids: CASSQPGDTQYF. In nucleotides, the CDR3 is TGCGCCAGCAGCCAACCCGGGGATACGCAGTATTTT.